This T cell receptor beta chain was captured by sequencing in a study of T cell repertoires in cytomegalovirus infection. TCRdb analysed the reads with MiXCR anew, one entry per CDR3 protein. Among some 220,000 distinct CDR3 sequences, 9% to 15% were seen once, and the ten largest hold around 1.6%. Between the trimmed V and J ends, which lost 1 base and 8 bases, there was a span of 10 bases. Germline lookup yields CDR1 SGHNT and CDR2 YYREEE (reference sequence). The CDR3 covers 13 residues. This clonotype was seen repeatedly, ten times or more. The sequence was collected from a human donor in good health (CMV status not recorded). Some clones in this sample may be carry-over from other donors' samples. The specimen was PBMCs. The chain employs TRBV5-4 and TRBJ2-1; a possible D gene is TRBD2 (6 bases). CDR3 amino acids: CASSLTGVDEQFF. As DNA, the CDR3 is TGTGCCAGCAGCTTGACGGGAGTGGATGAGCAGTTCTTC.